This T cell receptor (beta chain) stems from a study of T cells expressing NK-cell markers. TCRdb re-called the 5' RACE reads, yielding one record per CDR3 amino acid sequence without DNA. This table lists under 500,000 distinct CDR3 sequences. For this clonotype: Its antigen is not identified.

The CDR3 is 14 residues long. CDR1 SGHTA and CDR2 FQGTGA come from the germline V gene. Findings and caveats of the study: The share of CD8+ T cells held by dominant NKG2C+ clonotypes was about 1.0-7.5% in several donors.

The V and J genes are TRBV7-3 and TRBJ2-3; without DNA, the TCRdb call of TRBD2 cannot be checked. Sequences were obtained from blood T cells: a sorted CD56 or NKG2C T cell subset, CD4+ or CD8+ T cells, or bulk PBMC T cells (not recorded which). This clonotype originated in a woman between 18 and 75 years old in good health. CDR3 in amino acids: CASSYRTSVDTQYF.